This paragraph reports one TCR beta chain. Its antigen is currently unknown. Looked up from germline, CDR1 is MDHEN and CDR2 is SYDVKM. Trimming cost V 4 bases and J 5 bases, with 14 bases left between them. The CDR3 is 14 amino acids. These data belong to a study of OX40 agonist ivuxolimab in advanced cancers. General observations from the study: At 0.1 to 3.0 mg/kg and by week 6, CD4+ and CD8+ T cells in the blood had expanded clonally. Relative to CD4+, CD8+ T cells held more expanded clones on average.

Only in-frame clones appear in the TCRdb table, and some are missing; sequencing was by immunoSEQ multiplex PCR. This sample has tens of thousands of clones; 88% occur once, and the top ten carry more than 55%. The sequences come from CD4+ or CD8+ T cells sorted from blood, collected in a trial of the OX40 agonist ivuxolimab. The receptor's source is an adult with an advanced solid tumor such as melanoma, head and neck, liver or kidney cancer. The V call is TRBV28, the J call TRBJ1-1, with TRBD1 as a possible D gene (6 bases). The CDR3 nucleotides read TGTGCCAGCAGTTCCAGGGGAAGAGGAACTGAAGCTTTCTTT. As protein: CASSSRGRGTEAFF.